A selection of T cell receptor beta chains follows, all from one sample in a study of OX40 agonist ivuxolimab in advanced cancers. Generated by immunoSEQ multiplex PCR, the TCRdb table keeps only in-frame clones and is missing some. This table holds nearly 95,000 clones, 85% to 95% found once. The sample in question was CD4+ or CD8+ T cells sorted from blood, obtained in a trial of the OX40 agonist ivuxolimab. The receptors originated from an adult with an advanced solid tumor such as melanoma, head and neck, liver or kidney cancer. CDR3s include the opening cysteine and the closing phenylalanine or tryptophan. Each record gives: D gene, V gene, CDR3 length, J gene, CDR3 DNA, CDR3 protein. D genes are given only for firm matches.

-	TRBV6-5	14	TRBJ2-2	TGTGCCAGCAGTTGGGCAGGGAACACCGGGGAGCTGTTTTTT	CASSWAGNTGELFF
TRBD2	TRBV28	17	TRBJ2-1	TGTGCCAGCAGTTTATCCTCCCTAGCGGGAGATTTCCATGAGCAGTTCTTC	CASSLSSLAGDFHEQFF
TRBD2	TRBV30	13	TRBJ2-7	TGTGCCTGGAGAGGACTAGCCTCCTACGAGCAGTACTTC	CAWRGLASYEQYF
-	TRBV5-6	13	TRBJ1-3	TGTGCCAGCAGCTTGGGTGGGGGCAACACCATATATTTT	CASSLGGGNTIYF
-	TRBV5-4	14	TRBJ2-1	TGTGCCAGCAGCCTCAAGGGGTCCTACAATGAGCAGTTCTTC	CASSLKGSYNEQFF
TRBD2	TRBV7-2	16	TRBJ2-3	TGTGCCAGCAGCCGACTAGCGGGGATCGGTTACGATACGCAGTATTTT	CASSRLAGIGYDTQYF
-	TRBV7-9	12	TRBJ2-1	TGTGCCAGCAGCGATGCCTTGGGTGAGCAGTTCTTC	CASSDALGEQFF
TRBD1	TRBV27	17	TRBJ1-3	TGTGCCAGCAGTACGACAGGGGGATTGAGCTCTGGAAACACCATATATTTT	CASSTTGGLSSGNTIYF
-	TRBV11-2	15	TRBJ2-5	TGTGCCAGCAGCCCGACCGGGACGACCCAAGAGACCCAGTACTTC	CASSPTGTTQETQYF
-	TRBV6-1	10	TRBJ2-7	TGTGCCAGCAGTTACTACGAGCAGTACTTC	CASSYYEQYF
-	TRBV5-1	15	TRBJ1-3	TGCGCCAGCAGCTTGGCCTGGGCAATGGAAAACACCATATATTTT	CASSLAWAMENTIYF